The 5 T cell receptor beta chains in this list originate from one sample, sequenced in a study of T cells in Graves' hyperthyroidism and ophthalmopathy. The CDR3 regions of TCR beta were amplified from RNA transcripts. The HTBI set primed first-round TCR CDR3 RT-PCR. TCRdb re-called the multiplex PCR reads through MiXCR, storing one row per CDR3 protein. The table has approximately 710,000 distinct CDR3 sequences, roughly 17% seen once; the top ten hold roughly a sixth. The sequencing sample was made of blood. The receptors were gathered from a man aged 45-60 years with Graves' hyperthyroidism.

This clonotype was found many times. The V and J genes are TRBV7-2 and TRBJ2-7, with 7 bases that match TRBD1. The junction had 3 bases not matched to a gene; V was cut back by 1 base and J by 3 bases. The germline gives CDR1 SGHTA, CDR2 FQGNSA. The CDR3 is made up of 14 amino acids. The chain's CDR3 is CASSLDPGGYEQYF. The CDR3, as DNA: TGTGCCAGCAGCTTAGATCCAGGGGGCTACGAGCAGTACTTC. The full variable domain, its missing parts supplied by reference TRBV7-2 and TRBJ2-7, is GAGVSQSPSNKVTEKGKDVELRCDPISGHTALYWYRQSLGQGLEFLIYFQGNSAPDKSGLPSDRFSAERTGGSVSTLTIQRTQQEDSAVYLCASSLDPGGYEQYFGPGTRLTVT.

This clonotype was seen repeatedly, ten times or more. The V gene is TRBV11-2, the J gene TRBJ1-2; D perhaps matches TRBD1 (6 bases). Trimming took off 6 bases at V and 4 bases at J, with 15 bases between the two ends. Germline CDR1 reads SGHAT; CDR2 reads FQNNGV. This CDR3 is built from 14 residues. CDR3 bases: TGTGCCAGCAGTTTGCTAGGGGGTGGCTATGGCTACACCTTC. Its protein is CASSLLGGGYGYTF.

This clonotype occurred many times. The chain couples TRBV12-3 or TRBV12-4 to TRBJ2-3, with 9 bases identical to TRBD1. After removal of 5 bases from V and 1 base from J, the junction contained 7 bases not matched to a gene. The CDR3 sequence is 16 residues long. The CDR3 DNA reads TGTGCCAGCAGTACCAACGGGGACAGGGGCACAGATACGCAGTATTTT. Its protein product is CASSTNGDRGTDTQYF.

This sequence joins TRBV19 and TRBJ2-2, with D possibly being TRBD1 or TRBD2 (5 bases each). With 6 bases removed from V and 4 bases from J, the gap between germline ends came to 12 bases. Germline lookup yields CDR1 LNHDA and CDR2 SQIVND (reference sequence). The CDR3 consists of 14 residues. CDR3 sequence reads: CASRLSGSTGELFF. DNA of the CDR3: TGTGCCAGTAGATTGTCAGGGAGCACCGGGGAGCTGTTTTTT.

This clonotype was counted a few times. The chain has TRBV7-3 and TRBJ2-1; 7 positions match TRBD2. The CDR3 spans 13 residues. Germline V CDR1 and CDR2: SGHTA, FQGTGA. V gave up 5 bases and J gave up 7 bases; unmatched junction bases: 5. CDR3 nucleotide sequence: TGTGCCAGCAGCGGAATTAGCGGGAATGAGCAGTTCTTC. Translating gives CASSGISGNEQFF.